One sample yielded the 21 T cell receptor beta chains listed below, sequenced in a study of blood T cell repertoires in COVID-19. TCRdb's table, derived via immunoSEQ multiplex PCR, lists solely in-frame clones and lacks some. Here the sample spans 250,000 to 350,000 clones, about 89% being singletons. Sequenced: PBMCs or T cells enriched from blood (not recorded which). The origin of the receptors is a woman aged 25 to 39 who had recovered from COVID-19.

This rearrangement joins TRBV18 to TRBJ1-5; the D is unclear. The V and J ends lost 4 bases and 0 bases respectively, with 4 bases between them. The CDR3 loop spans 13 amino acids. The V gene's germline CDR1 is KGHSH and CDR2 LQKENI. CDR3 sequence reads: CASSLNSNQPQHF. The CDR3 DNA is TGTGCCAGCTCACTCAATAGCAATCAGCCCCAGCATTTT.

This rearrangement joins TRBV4-1 to TRBJ1-1; perhaps TRBD1 as D (5 bases). The CDR3 has 17 residues. Deletions cut 3 bases from V and 1 base from J, with 18 bases between. Germline V gene sequence: CDR1 MGHRA, CDR2 YSYEKL. The CDR3 reads CASSHGSRASRNTEAFF. The CDR3 nucleotides read TGCGCCAGCAGCCATGGCTCCAGGGCCTCCCGGAACACTGAAGCTTTCTTT.

In nucleotides, the CDR3 is TGTGCCAGCAGGCAGAGCGGGGGGGCTCATCCCCAGTACTTC. Its translation: CASRQSGGAHPQYF. V and J are TRBV11-2 and TRBJ2-7; TRBD2 matches 10 bases. There are 14 residues in the CDR3. With V trimmed by 6 bases and J by 10 bases, 12 bases remained unmatched. The germline V gene has CDR1 SGHAT and CDR2 FQNNGV.

The chain employs TRBV5-8 and TRBJ1-2, with TRBD1 matching over 9 bases. This CDR3 has 14 residues. The germline V gene encodes CDR1 SGHTS and CDR2 YDEGEE. J gave up 4 bases and V 3 bases, and 4 bases lay outside the gene matches. CDR3 DNA: TGTGCCAGCAGCTCAACAGGGGGCGTCTATGGCTACACCTTC. This gives the protein CASSSTGGVYGYTF.

The rearrangement joins TRBV2 to TRBJ2-1; D unclear. The V end was cut by 4 bases, the J end by 1 base, with 17 bases between. Germline V gene sequence: CDR1 SNHLY, CDR2 FYNNEI. CDR3 size: 17 residues. The CDR3 coding sequence is TGTGCCAGCAGTGTAAGCCGAGATGTCCTTTCCTACAATGAGCAGTTCTTC. Its protein product is CASSVSRDVLSYNEQFF.

This clone appeared a few times. Distinct nucleotide sequences in the sample also encode this CDR3. CDR3 bases: TGTGCCAGCTCACCGGGACAGCAAGAGACCCAGTACTTC. The encoded protein is CASSPGQQETQYF. This sequence joins TRBV18 and TRBJ2-5, with 7 positions matching TRBD1. Per germline, CDR1 KGHSH and CDR2 LQKENI. The CDR3 length is 13 residues. J was trimmed by 2 bases and V by 3 bases; bases with no gene match: 0.

The rearrangement links TRBV7-2 to TRBJ2-5; 10 nucleotides line up with TRBD2. The germline V gene encodes CDR1 SGHTA and CDR2 FQGNSA. V trimming: 4 bases; J trimming: 5 bases; junction bases outside the gene matches: 4. This CDR3 comprises 14 residues. CDR3 residues: CASSWTSGGETQYF. CDR3 DNA: TGTGCCAGCAGCTGGACTAGCGGCGGGGAGACCCAGTACTTC.

This rearrangement joins TRBV5-6 to TRBJ2-7; 10 bases fit TRBD1. Looked up from germline, CDR1 is SGHDT and CDR2 is YYEEEE. This CDR3 region has 14 residues. V lost 5 bases to trimming and J lost 5 bases; unmatched junction nucleotides: 7. This CDR3 reads CASRALDRGHEQYF. CDR3 bases: TGTGCCAGCAGGGCGCTAGACAGGGGGCACGAGCAGTACTTC. The full variable domain, its missing parts supplied by reference TRBV5-6 and TRBJ2-7, is DAGVTQSPTHLIKTRGQQVTLRCSPKSGHDTVSWYQQALGQGPQFIFQYYEEEERQRGNFPDRFSGHQFPNYSSELNVNALLLGDSALYLCASRALDRGHEQYFGPGTRLTVT.

This clone appeared a single time. The V call is TRBV7-9, the J call TRBJ1-6; a possible D gene is TRBD1 (6 bases). The CDR3 has 16 amino acids. Trimming shortened V by 5 bases and J by 7 bases, and 18 bases separated the two germline ends. From germline, CDR1 is SEHNR and CDR2 FQNEAQ (reference sequence). CDR3 amino acids: CASSPGGGDWNSPLHF. The CDR3 coding sequence is TGTGCCAGCAGCCCCGGAGGGGGGGATTGGAATTCACCCCTCCACTTT.

The rearrangement links TRBV12-3 or TRBV12-4 to TRBJ1-1; maybe TRBD1 (6 bases). V was clipped by 7 bases and J by 8 bases, with 17 bases between them. The CDR3 is 13 residues long. DNA of the CDR3: TGTGCCAGCACCTTAGGGGGGGCGGGCGAAGCTTTCTTT. Protein: CASTLGGAGEAFF.

The chain is built from TRBV6-2 or TRBV6-3 and TRBJ1-1; D ambiguous. V was pared by 5 bases and J by 5 bases, with 9 bases between. Per the germline V gene, CDR1 is MNHEY and CDR2 is SVGEGT. This CDR3 is 12 amino acids long. This CDR3 is CASSILETEAFF. CDR3 coding DNA: TGTGCCAGCAGTATTTTAGAGACTGAAGCTTTCTTT.

The chain has TRBV27 and TRBJ2-3, with 11 bases lining up with TRBD1. The J segment lost 13 bases and the V segment lost 6 bases, leaving 6 bases of the junction unmatched. CDR3 length: 12 residues. Germline-derived CDR1 and CDR2 are MNHEY and SMNVEV (reference sequence). In DNA form, the CDR3 reads TGTGCCAGCAGCACAGGGACAGGGGGTAAGTATTTT. The encoded protein is CASSTGTGGKYF.

This clone has a single count. The chain recombines TRBV3-1 (or the pseudogene TRBV3-2) with TRBJ1-3; D gene unclear. This CDR3 contains 16 residues. Trimming left V 0 bases short and J 0 bases short, with 9 bases between. Looked up from germline, CDR1 is LGHDT and CDR2 is YNNKEL (reference sequence). The CDR3 DNA reads as TGTGCCAGCAGCCAAGATTGGTCAGACTCTGGAAACACCATATATTTT. It specifies CASSQDWSDSGNTIYF.

The V call is TRBV28, the J call TRBJ2-2; 7 bases align to TRBD2. The junction had 8 bases not matched to a gene; V was cut back by 6 bases and J by 1 base. Looked up from germline, CDR1 is MDHEN and CDR2 is SYDVKM. The CDR3 has 16 amino acids. In DNA, the CDR3 is TGTGCCAGCAGACCCCCGGGACTACGGAACACCGGGGAGCTGTTTTTT. Protein product: CASRPPGLRNTGELFF.

CDR3 sequence: CASSTRQGSNTEAFF. DNA of the CDR3: TGTGCCAGCAGCACCCGACAGGGTTCGAACACTGAAGCTTTCTTT. This rearrangement joins TRBV9 to TRBJ1-1, with TRBD1 matching over 7 bases. Trimming removed 4 bases from V and 1 base from J; junction bases left unmatched: 7. Germline V CDR1 and CDR2: SGDLS, YYNGEE. The length of the CDR3 is 15 residues.

DNA for the CDR3: TGTGCCAGCAGCTCCCGACAGGGGTACAATCAGCCCCAGCATTTT. Its translation: CASSSRQGYNQPQHF. The chain joins TRBV7-2 to TRBJ1-5; 8 bases fit TRBD1. CDR1 and CDR2 from the germline V gene are SGHTA and FQGNSA. Losses at the gene ends were 4 bases for V and 3 bases for J; bases not matched to a gene: 5. This CDR3 is built from 15 residues.

The genes are TRBV28 and TRBJ2-2; TRBD1 matches 10 bases. The CDR3 spans 19 residues. Per the germline V gene, CDR1 is MDHEN and CDR2 is SYDVKM. With 3 bases clipped from V and 1 base from J, the junction kept 11 bases outside the gene matches. CDR3 in DNA: TGTGCCAGCAGTTTCCGGTTTCCGGGACAGGGGCAGAACACCGGGGAGCTGTTTTTT. Protein sequence: CASSFRFPGQGQNTGELFF.

The CDR3 region is CASSLEGDGLAAFF. The DNA of the CDR3 is TGTGCCAGCAGCTTAGAGGGGGACGGTTTGGCGGCTTTCTTT. The rearrangement uses TRBV7-9 and TRBJ1-1; D might be TRBD1 (6 bases). The CDR3 spans 14 residues. Germline CDR1 SEHNR, CDR2 FQNEAQ (reference sequence). With 1 base removed from V and 11 bases from J, the gap between germline ends came to 17 bases.

The chain carries TRBV7-3 and TRBJ2-1, with D possibly being TRBD2 (5 bases). Deletions cut 5 bases from V and 0 bases from J, with 11 bases between. The CDR3 runs to 15 residues. Germline V lookup: CDR1 SGHTA, CDR2 FQGTGA. CDR3: CASSGGSSSYNEQFF. DNA of the CDR3: TGTGCCAGCAGCGGCGGGTCGAGCTCCTACAATGAGCAGTTCTTC.

J is TRBJ2-1 and V is TRBV7-3; the D gene is possibly TRBD1 (5 bases). Germline V gene sequence: CDR1 SGHTA, CDR2 FQGTGA. CDR3 size: 14 residues. Trimming cost V 2 bases and J 7 bases, with 12 bases left between them. This chain's CDR3 is CASSLVGRANEQFF. CDR3 nucleotide sequence: TGTGCCAGCAGCTTAGTGGGCAGGGCTAATGAGCAGTTCTTC.

The chain employs TRBV2 and TRBJ2-1, with 9 bases that match TRBD2. Per the germline V gene, CDR1 is SNHLY and CDR2 is FYNNEI. The CDR3 is 14 residues long. Losses at the gene ends were 1 base for V and 8 bases for J; bases not matched to a gene: 3. CDR3 nucleotides: TGTGCCAGCAGTGAAGGCGGGGGGGCCCATGAGCAGTTCTTC. This sequence encodes CASSEGGGAHEQFF. Combining the CDR3 with reference TRBV2 and TRBJ2-1 gives the whole variable domain EPEVTQTPSHQVTQMGQEVILRCVPISNHLYFYWYRQILGQKVEFLVSFYNNEISEKSEIFDDQFSVERPDGSNFTLKIRSTKLEDSAMYFCASSEGGGAHEQFFGPGTRLTVL.